This T cell receptor beta chain came from a study of T cell repertoires in MIS-A myocarditis (dated by TCRdb to the early 2020s). As for this clone: The target of this receptor is not known. Qualities for individual bases were not recorded, and no much larger clone is one base off.

The immunoSEQ bias-controlled multiplex PCR was used to amplify TCRbeta CDR3 regions, which were then sequenced at high throughput. The authors' analysis ran thus. The immunoSEQ vendor pipeline collapsed and filtered the CDR3 sequences so that the abundance and frequency of each unique TCRbeta CDR3 could be quantified. Dominant CDR3 amino acid sequences were clustered with SARS-CoV-2-specific ImmuneCODE TCRbeta sequences by CD-HIT using a 90% global sequence identity threshold. A clone was classed as hyperexpanded at a frequency of 0.1 to 1 and as large at a frequency of 0.01 to 0.1. CDR3 amino acid sequences and V and J gene assignments of dominant clones were confirmed with MiXCR. The R stringdist package was used to compute Levenshtein distances between the patient clonotypes and the ImmuneCODE hits. In its TCRdb copy, this immuneACCESS table keeps in-frame sequences only and misses some clones. Where compared with another copy, unresolved V genes explain less than half of these, and the others have no known cause. The D gene and trimming were derived from the DNA, and the V and J assignments and clone size from that table. This sample is represented by several thousand clones; nearly 80% of them were singletons. The ten largest clonotypes hold around 20% of the sample.

The junction carries 17 bases between V and J, which are trimmed by 1 base and 8 bases respectively. The germline V gene (reference sequence) supplies CDR1 PRHDT and CDR2 FYEKMQ. The CDR3 covers 15 residues, taking in both the cysteine and the phenylalanine. Only the CDR3 portion is preserved as DNA: 45 bases, with reading frame beginning at the first base. The QIAamp DNA FFPE kit was used to extract genomic DNA from formalin-fixed paraffin-embedded autopsy tissue. Sequenced sample: right inferior lung lobe tissue obtained at autopsy. This clonotype was sampled from a man younger than 35 with fulminant myocarditis from multisystem inflammatory syndrome in adults (MIS-A) after COVID-19. The chain joins TRBV13 to TRBJ1-1; tentative D gene TRBD1, with 6 bases matching. Read as DNA, the sequence is TGTGCCAGCAGCTTAGTCGACTGGGGGGCTTCAGAAGCTTTCTTT. Translation gives CASSLVDWGASEAFF.